This T cell receptor (beta chain) is drawn from a study of T-cell reconstitution after alpha-beta-depleted transplantation in children. Whole-study results and caveats: Expanded graft clones, several hundred of them, were reportedly the source of alpha-beta T cells about two months after transplant. For some patients, TCRbeta diversity was high at day 60 because of recipient T cells and thymic progenitors that survived.

Notes on this clonotype: Its antigen is not known.

The germline V gene has CDR1 MNHEY and CDR2 SVGEGT. The CDR3 is 19 amino acids. The germline V and J ends were trimmed by 5 bases and 3 bases, with 26 bases remaining between them. Unique molecular identifiers tagged the TCRbeta library. Each CDR3 protein is one row after TCRdb ran MiXCR on the PCR reads. Among fewer than 550,000 distinct CDR3 sequences listed, about an eighth were seen once. The sequence came from a female patient between 2 and 15 years old who had a stem cell transplant for aplastic anemia, so the T cells may come from the graft donor. The chain is built from TRBV6-2 or TRBV6-3 and TRBJ1-5, with D perhaps matching TRBD1 (5 bases). The sample consisted of PBMCs, mostly from graft donor cells, taken 180 days after TCRalphabeta/CD19-depleted stem cell transplant. The CDR3 is CASSQTTGTAGRTNQPQHF. The CDR3 DNA reads as TGTGCCAGCAGTCAGACTACCGGGACGGCGGGTAGAACCAATCAGCCCCAGCATTTT.